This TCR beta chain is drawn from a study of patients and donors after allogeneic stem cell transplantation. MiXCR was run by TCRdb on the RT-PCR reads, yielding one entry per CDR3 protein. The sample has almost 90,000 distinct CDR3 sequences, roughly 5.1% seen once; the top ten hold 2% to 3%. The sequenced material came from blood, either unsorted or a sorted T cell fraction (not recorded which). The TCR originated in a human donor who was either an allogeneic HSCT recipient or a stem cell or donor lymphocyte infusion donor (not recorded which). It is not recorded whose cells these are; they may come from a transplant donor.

DNA of the CDR3: TGTGCCAGCAGTTCCAACAGGGTTCACACTGAAGCTTTCTTT. This sequence encodes CASSSNRVHTEAFF. The chain joins TRBV6-5 to TRBJ1-1; D might be TRBD1 (6 bases). V was shortened by 4 bases and J by 3 bases, with 12 bases between the two germline ends. CDR1 is MNHEY, CDR2 SVGAGI, per germline. CDR3 length: 14 amino acids.